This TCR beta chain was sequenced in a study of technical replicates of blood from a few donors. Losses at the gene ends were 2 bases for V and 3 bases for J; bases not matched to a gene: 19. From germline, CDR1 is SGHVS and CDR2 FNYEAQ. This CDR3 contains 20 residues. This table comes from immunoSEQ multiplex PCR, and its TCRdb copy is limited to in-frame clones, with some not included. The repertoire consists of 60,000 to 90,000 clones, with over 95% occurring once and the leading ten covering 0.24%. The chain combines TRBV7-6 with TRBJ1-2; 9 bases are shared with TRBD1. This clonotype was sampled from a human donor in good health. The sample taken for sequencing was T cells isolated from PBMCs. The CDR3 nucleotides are TGTGCCAGCAGCTTATTCCCTTCACCGGGACAGGGACGGTTCGACTATGGCTACACCTTC. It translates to CASSLFPSPGQGRFDYGYTF. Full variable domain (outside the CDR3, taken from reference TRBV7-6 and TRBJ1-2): GAGVSQSPRYKVTKRGQDVALRCDPISGHVSLYWYRQALGQGPEFLTYFNYEAQQDKSGLPNDRFSAERPEGSISTLTIQRTEQRDSAMYRCASSLFPSPGQGRFDYGYTFGSGTRLTVV.